This T cell receptor beta chain comes out of a study of T cell responses to AZD1222 COVID-19 vaccine. The protocol was immunoSEQ multiplex PCR, while the TCRdb copy is restricted to in-frame clones and leaves out a portion. The sample holds about 83,000 clones, approximately 90% seen once. The CDR3 spans 12 residues. CDR1 is GTSNPN, CDR2 SVGIG, per germline (reference sequence). V gave up 1 base and J gave up 8 bases, with 9 bases separating them. Findings and caveats of the study: Spike-spanning, vaccine-associated CD4 TCRs were dominant at 160-218 and 743-854.

On this clone: Antigen specificity is unknown.

The source is an adult in good health. The source material was peripheral blood, sampled on day 0 of MenACWY control vaccination. The J gene is TRBJ1-5, the V gene TRBV30; a possible D gene is TRBD1 (5 bases). CDR3 DNA sequence: TGTGCCTGGAGTGCGGGGGGTAAGCCCCAGCATTTT. Translation: CAWSAGGKPQHF.